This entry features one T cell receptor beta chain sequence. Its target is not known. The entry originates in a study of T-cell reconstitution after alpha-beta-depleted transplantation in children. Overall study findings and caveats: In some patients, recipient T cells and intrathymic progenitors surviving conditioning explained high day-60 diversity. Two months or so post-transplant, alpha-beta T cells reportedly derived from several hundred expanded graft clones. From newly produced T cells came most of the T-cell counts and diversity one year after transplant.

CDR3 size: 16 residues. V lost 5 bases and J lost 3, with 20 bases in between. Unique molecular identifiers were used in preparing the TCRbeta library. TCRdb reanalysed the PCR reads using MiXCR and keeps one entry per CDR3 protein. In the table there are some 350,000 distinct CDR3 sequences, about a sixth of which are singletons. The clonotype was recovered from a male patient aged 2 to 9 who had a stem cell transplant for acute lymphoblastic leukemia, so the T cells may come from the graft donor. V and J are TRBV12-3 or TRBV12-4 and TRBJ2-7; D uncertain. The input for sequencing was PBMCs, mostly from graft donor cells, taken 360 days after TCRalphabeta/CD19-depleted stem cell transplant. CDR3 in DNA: TGTGCCAGCAGTCCCCCTGGGTTGCAAGGACGCTACGAGCAGTACTTC. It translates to CASSPPGLQGRYEQYF.